This TCR beta chain is drawn from a study of beta chain features in type 1 diabetes. With respect to this clone: The target antigen is unknown.

Each of the CD4+ naive, central memory, regulatory and stem cell-like memory populations was sorted via CD45RO/CCR7/CD25/CD127/CD95/CD27. Each of the sorted populations had a purity greater than 95%. Expressed TCRB transcripts got sequenced, as all isolated RNA was reverse transcribed. Assay: immunoSEQ multiplex PCR; the TCRdb copy retains only in-frame clones and omits some. Here the sample spans under 300,000 clones, about a tenth being singletons. General observations from the study: Among type 1 diabetes patients, VDJ junctions had fewer insertions and more deletions. Shortening of TCRB CDR3s, moderate but significant, appeared in all four CD4+ subsets of Type 1 diabetes patients.

CDR3 length: 16 amino acids. The junction had 9 bases not matched to a gene; V was cut back by 4 bases and J by 5 bases. CDR1 SGHTA and CDR2 FQGTGA come from the germline V gene. The gene calls are TRBV7-3 and TRBJ2-3, with TRBD1 matching 10 bases. Sequenced sample: naive CD4+ T cells from blood. The clonotype comes from a man under 40 with type 1 diabetes. The CDR3 coding sequence is TGTGCCAGCAGCTCCTCCGGGACAGGGGCGGGAGATACGCAGTATTTT. This codes for CASSSSGTGAGDTQYF.